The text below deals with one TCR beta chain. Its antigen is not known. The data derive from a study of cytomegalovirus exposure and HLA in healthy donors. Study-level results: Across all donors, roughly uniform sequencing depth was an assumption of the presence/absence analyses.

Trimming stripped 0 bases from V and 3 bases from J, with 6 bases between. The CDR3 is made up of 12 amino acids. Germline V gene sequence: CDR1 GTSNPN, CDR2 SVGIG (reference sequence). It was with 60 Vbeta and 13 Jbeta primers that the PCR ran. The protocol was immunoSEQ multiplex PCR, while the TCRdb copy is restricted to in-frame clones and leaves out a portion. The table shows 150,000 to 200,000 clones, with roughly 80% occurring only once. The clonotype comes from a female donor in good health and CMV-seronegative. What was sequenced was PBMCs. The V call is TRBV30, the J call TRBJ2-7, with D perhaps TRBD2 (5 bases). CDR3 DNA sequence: TGTGCCTGGAGTGTAGCGGACTACGAGCAGTACTTC. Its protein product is CAWSVADYEQYF. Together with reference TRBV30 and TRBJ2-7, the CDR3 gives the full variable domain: SQTIHQWPATLVQPVGSPLSLECTVEGTSNPNLYWYRQAAGRGLQLLFYSVGIGQISSEVPQNLSASRPQDRQFILSSKKLLLSDSGFYLCAWSVADYEQYFGPGTRLTVT.